The rows below give T cell receptor beta chains drawn from one sample of a study of radiation and T cells in renal cell carcinoma. Method: immunoSEQ multiplex PCR; TCRdb's copy keeps in-frame clones and lacks some. The sample lists under 55,000 clones, about 80% occurring once. The material sequenced was blood, taken from a patient whose treatment included radiotherapy and nephrectomy. The receptors were sampled from an older woman with renal cell carcinoma. The CDR3 runs from the conserved cysteine through the conserved F or W. D genes are given only for firm matches. A row's size may be missing; if present it is once, few, many or a size class.

v_call,clone_size,d_call,j_call,cdr3_nt,cdr3_aa
TRBV27,.,TRBD1,TRBJ2-7,TGTGCCACCGACCCATTCAAAGCGGCCGAGGGGGCGATTTACGAGCAGTACTTC,CATDPFKAAEGAIYEQYF
TRBV18,.,TRBD1,TRBJ1-5,TGTGCCAGCTCACCCGCCGGACAGGGTAGCAATCAGCCCCAGCATTTT,CASSPAGQGSNQPQHF
TRBV9,.,.,TRBJ2-2,TGTGCCAGCAGCACCCGAGAAGGGTGGGGGGCATACACCGGGGAGCTGTTTTTT,CASSTREGWGAYTGELFF
TRBV5-4,.,.,TRBJ2-5,TGTGCCAGCAGCTTCAACACAGGGGAGACCCAGTACTTC,CASSFNTGETQYF
TRBV2,.,.,TRBJ1-5,TGTGCCAGCTGCGAGACAGATAGCAATCAGCCCCAGCATTTT,CASCETDSNQPQHF
TRBV10-3,.,TRBD1,TRBJ1-1,TGTGCCATCAGAGGACAGGAAAGCCCCAACACTGAAGCTTTCTTT,CAIRGQESPNTEAFF
TRBV4-1,many,.,TRBJ2-1,TGCGCCAGCAGCCAGCAGACGGTGCCAAGATACAATGAGCAGTTCTTC,CASSQQTVPRYNEQFF
TRBV18,.,TRBD2,TRBJ2-1,TGTGCCAGCTCACCAAGGCGGGAGTACAATGAGCAGTTCTTC,CASSPRREYNEQFF
TRBV27,.,.,TRBJ1-5,TGTGCCAGCAGTTCAAACCCCGGTCAGCCCCAGCATTTT,CASSSNPGQPQHF
TRBV29-1,.,.,TRBJ2-5,TGCAGCGTTGAAGATCAAGGGAAGCCAGAGACCCAGTACTTC,CSVEDQGKPETQYF
TRBV2,.,.,TRBJ2-7,TGTGCCAGCAGTGAAAGGATTAGAGACGAGCAGTACTTC,CASSERIRDEQYF
TRBV18,.,.,TRBJ1-5,TGTGCCAGCTCACCGAGGACAGCTAATAGCAATCAGCCCCAGCATTTT,CASSPRTANSNQPQHF
TRBV19,.,TRBD1,TRBJ1-5,TGTGCCAGTACCGACCTAGGACAGGACTATCGGCCCCAGCATTTT,CASTDLGQDYRPQHF
TRBV6-5,.,.,TRBJ2-5,TGTGCCGCTGGGGCGCGTACCTCCCCAGCAGAGACCCAGTACTTC,CAAGARTSPAETQYF
TRBV15,.,.,TRBJ2-1,TGTGCCACCAGCAGAGATCACCCGGGAGTTGGCAGTGAGCAGTTCTTC,CATSRDHPGVGSEQFF
TRBV27,.,.,TRBJ2-7,TGTGCCAACCCCTTAAACTACGAGCAGTACTTC,CANPLNYEQYF
TRBV5-1,few,.,TRBJ1-1,TGCGCCAGCAGCTTGGCAGATATAAACACTGAAGCTTTCTTT,CASSLADINTEAFF
TRBV9,.,.,TRBJ2-3,TGTGCCAGCAGCGTAGTGCCCGCGGGAAACACAGATACGCAGTATTTT,CASSVVPAGNTDTQYF
TRBV27,.,TRBD1,TRBJ2-3,TGTGCCAGCAGTTTAGACAGGGCCGATACGCAGTATTTT,CASSLDRADTQYF
TRBV25-1,.,.,TRBJ1-1,TGTGCCAGCAAAGCCTCTGGGGGTAACACTGAAGCTTTCTTT,CASKASGGNTEAFF
TRBV7-4,.,TRBD1,TRBJ1-5,TGTGCCAGCAGCTCACTTTATTGGGACAGGGGAAATCAGCCCCAGCATTTT,CASSSLYWDRGNQPQHF
TRBV7-8,few,.,TRBJ1-3,TGTGCCAGCAGCTTAGCCAGGGTTGATCTCTGGAGAAACACCATATATTTT,CASSLARVDLWRNTIYF
TRBV7-6,.,TRBD2,TRBJ2-5,TGTGCCAGCAGCTTAGTAGCGGGAGTTGAGACCCAGTACTTC,CASSLVAGVETQYF
TRBV6-6,.,.,TRBJ2-2,TGTGCCAGCACCCTTAACACCGCCGACACCGGGGAGCTGTTTTTT,CASTLNTADTGELFF
TRBV15,.,.,TRBJ2-4,TGTGCCACCAGCAGAGAGCCGTCAGCCAAAAACATTCAGTACTTC,CATSREPSAKNIQYF
TRBV7-2,.,TRBD2,TRBJ2-5,TGTGCCAGCAGCTTAGCAGCGGGGCAAGAGACCCAGTACTTC,CASSLAAGQETQYF
TRBV30,.,.,TRBJ2-7,TGTGCCTGGAGTGCCTCCAGTTACGAGCAGTACTTC,CAWSASSYEQYF
TRBV5-1,few,TRBD2,TRBJ2-3,TGCGCCAGCACCCTCTCGGGGGGACGAGATACGCAGTATTTT,CASTLSGGRDTQYF
TRBV4-1,.,.,TRBJ2-7,TGCGCCAGCAGCCCCGCGGTCCTCGGGCAGCAGTACTTC,CASSPAVLGQQYF
TRBV6-1,.,TRBD1,TRBJ1-6,TGTGCCAGCACCTGGACAGGGGATTATAATTCACCCCTCCACTTT,CASTWTGDYNSPLHF
TRBV5-6,.,TRBD1,TRBJ1-5,TGTGCCAGCAGCTTGGGGGTCGCAGGGGGGTCCCCCCAGCATTTT,CASSLGVAGGSPQHF
TRBV7-9,.,.,TRBJ2-3,TGTGCCAGCAGCTTACGAGGGGGGGCCGGGACAGATACGCAGTATTTT,CASSLRGGAGTDTQYF
TRBV15,.,.,TRBJ1-4,TGTGCCACCAGCAGAGATAAGGGGCCTGAAAAACTGTTTTTT,CATSRDKGPEKLFF
TRBV7-2,.,.,TRBJ2-2,TGTGCCAGCAGCCCTCGACTAACCGGGGAGCTGTTTTTT,CASSPRLTGELFF
TRBV12-5,once,.,TRBJ1-1,TGTGCTAGTGGTTTGGTACTGTCAGTCATGGCGGGAGAAGCTTTCTTT,CASGLVLSVMAGEAFF
TRBV18,.,.,TRBJ1-1,TGTGCCAGCTCACCCATAGTGGACACTGAAGCTTTCTTT,CASSPIVDTEAFF
TRBV7-9,few,.,TRBJ1-1,TGTGCCAGCAGCTTCGGCCAGTCGGTGAACACTGAAGCTTTCTTT,CASSFGQSVNTEAFF
TRBV19,.,.,TRBJ1-1,TGTGCCAGTAGTCCCTCTTGGACGGCTAACACTGAAGCTTTCTTT,CASSPSWTANTEAFF
TRBV6-1,.,.,TRBJ2-3,TGTGCCAGCAGTGTAGGCGGGAGCACAGATACGCAGTATTTT,CASSVGGSTDTQYF
TRBV18,.,.,TRBJ1-2,TGTGCCAGCTCACCAACGGGCGGCTATGGCTACACCTTC,CASSPTGGYGYTF